This is a list of T cell receptor beta chains from one sample in a study of T-cell memory formation after mild COVID-19. TCRdb called the 5' RACE reads again in MiXCR, with one record for every CDR3 protein. The sample has 92,000 or so distinct CDR3 sequences; roughly an eighth are singletons. Sequenced material: PBMCs or a T cell subset sorted from them (not recorded which). These TCRs come from an adult woman who had mild COVID-19 (a few samples of this study predate the infection). Cell type and time point are not known. Both conserved end residues are part of each CDR3.

cdr3_length,v_call,cdr3_aa
14,TRBV5-1,CASSLAGNGNEQFF
19,TRBV7-2,CASSFSEGMFRTSTDTQYF
15,TRBV7-8,CASSSFPSNTGELFF
16,TRBV25-1,CASSPTGTETTDTQYF
15,TRBV4-1,CASSQMDREADTQYF
14,TRBV19,CASSIVGATDEQFF
14,TRBV29-1,CSVAGGPNTGELFF
15,TRBV9,CASSESTGVYNEQFF
13,TRBV14,CASSQEGATEAFF
16,TRBV5-6,CASSFAGGQNTDTQYF
14,TRBV9,CASSVVPRVGEQFF
17,TRBV2,CASSLLAGGPNTGELFF
18,TRBV11-2,CASSLGRGQGRMNTEAFF
12,TRBV29-1,CSVLLPWDEQFF
14,TRBV11-2,CASSPSGGDYEQYF
15,TRBV5-1,CASSSGTSGYNEQFF
16,TRBV4-2,CASSQDRTSSTDTQYF
17,TRBV28,CASSTAKAGPLSYEQYF
14,TRBV7-9,CASSAGSGNQPQHF
13,TRBV13,CASSSQEALGYTF
13,TRBV24-1,CATSEGAIRPQHF
14,TRBV5-5,CASSLTRGSTEAFF
15,TRBV11-3,CASSTSGGNPYEQYF
18,TRBV4-3,CASSQDLPGPSSTDTQYF
18,TRBV5-1,CASSPRTSGGATYNEQFF
15,TRBV6-5,CASTGFRGWLYEQYF
10,TRBV6-5,CASGGEEQFF
15,TRBV20-1,CSASSGAEGAYEQYF
15,TRBV7-6,CASSSEGGIGEAQFF
15,TRBV20-1,CSARGYEDAYNEQFF
16,TRBV11-1,CASSFTSGTGVSEQYF
11,TRBV29-1,CSGTVSNEQFF
17,TRBV6-4,CASSDSSSSGYYNEQFF
15,TRBV29-1,CSVEVVEGGSYEQYF
14,TRBV4-1,CASSQRDSYNEQFF
13,TRBV6-5,CASSLGLNYGYTF
14,TRBV19,CASSSIGDFGEQYF
15,TRBV27,CASSPASGRIYEQYF
13,TRBV12-3/TRBV12-4,CASSLNPQDEQFF
15,TRBV5-1,CASSFRQGDYNEQFF
15,TRBV10-3,CAISDFSGLRDEQYF
15,TRBV5-6,CASSLAGHPYNEQFF
15,TRBV5-5,CASSLVPMNVYGYTF
12,TRBV30,CACWGGANGYTF
13,TRBV9,CASSPFKHTEAFF
18,TRBV5-4,CASSLVGTESSYNSPLHF
14,TRBV11-2,CASSLDFGTGELFF